This TCR beta chain was identified during a study of blood T cells in healthy people across ages. The ends lost 8 bases at V and 5 bases at J; junction bases unmatched: 7. The CDR3 runs 14 residues. CDR1 SGHTA and CDR2 FQGNSA come from the germline V gene. Per-sample yields of isolated PBMCs were at least 7 million. The extraction recovered at least 6 micrograms of total RNA per sample. It was with a sample-barcoded 5' primer and a J-beta primer mix that a second PCR of roughly 7 to 12 cycles was run. All cDNA molecules were each tagged by a template-switch adaptor with 12 random nucleotides. Using its own MiXCR run on the 5' RACE reads, TCRdb lists one record per CDR3 protein. Among roughly 1,100,000 distinct CDR3 sequences listed, around 27% were seen once. The same sample was also used in a study of T cells of mothers and their children. That study reports: A few healthy Caucasian mothers and their six children were the donors.

This TCR derives from a girl aged 2-15 years in good health. The sample comprised blood. The V call is TRBV7-2, the J call TRBJ1-5; 9 nucleotides agree with TRBD1. The CDR3 DNA follows: TGTGCCAGCGGCTCACGACAGGGGGATCAGCCCCAGCATTTT. Protein product: CASGSRQGDQPQHF.